Listed here are 17 T cell receptor beta chains from one sample, sequenced in a study of Graves' ophthalmopathy and Graves' hyperthyroidism. The authors amplified TCR beta CDR3 regions from RNA transcripts. HTBI primers primed a first-round RT-PCR, and a second-round multiplex PCR followed. TCRdb redid the calling of the multiplex PCR reads with MiXCR, one entry per CDR3 protein. The profile shows 580,000 or so distinct CDR3 sequences, roughly 39% of them singletons. Sample: peripheral blood or thyroid tissue (not recorded which). All receptors derive from an adult man with Graves' hyperthyroidism.

This clonotype was found a few times. The chain employs TRBV6-1 and TRBJ2-5; no firm D call. This CDR3 has 13 amino acids. Per germline, CDR1 MNHNS and CDR2 SASEGT. V lost 1 base, J lost 5 bases, and 8 bases lay in between. The CDR3 loop reads CASSEDVPETQYF. CDR3 bases: TGTGCCAGCAGTGAAGATGTTCCCGAGACCCAGTACTTC.

In regard to this clonotype: This could be a read error, since a much larger clone is one nucleotide away. The V call is TRBV7-4, the J call TRBJ2-5, with a weak D call TRBD2 (6 bases). In germline, CDR1 is SGHVT, CDR2 SQSDAQ. Deletions cut 5 bases from V and 5 bases from J, with 21 bases between. The length of the CDR3 is 16 residues. CDR3 in amino acids: CASSARGAGSGETQYF. The CDR3 DNA reads as TGTGCCAGCAGCGCCCGTGGGGCGGGGTCGGGTGAGACCCAGTACTTC.

This rearrangement joins TRBV29-1 to TRBJ1-2; 7 positions match TRBD1. The germline V gene has CDR1 SQVTM and CDR2 ANQGSEA. The trim removed 4 bases at V and 4 bases at J, leaving 6 bases unmatched. The CDR3 runs 13 residues. This CDR3 is CSVGWDSGYGYTF. DNA of the CDR3: TGCAGCGTTGGATGGGACAGCGGCTATGGCTACACCTTC. Drawing the rest from reference TRBV29-1 and TRBJ1-2, the complete variable domain is SAVISQKPSRDICQRGTSLTIQCQVDSQVTMMFWYRQQPGQSLTLIATANQGSEATYESGFVIDKFPISRPNLTFSTLTVSNMSPEDSSIYLCSVGWDSGYGYTFGSGTRLTVV.

With respect to this clonotype: The CDR3 end shows no conserved phenylalanine or tryptophan, and so a read error is likely. Because the CDR3's place on the DNA is in doubt, the DNA is left out and the CDR3 is given as listed by TCRdb. V and J are TRBV11-1 and TRBJ2-5. The germline CDR1 and CDR2 sequences are SGHAT and FQDESV (reference sequence). The CDR3 is made up of 8 amino acids, end residues included. The CDR3 protein is CASSPRYS.

J is TRBJ1-2 and V is TRBV18; D remains ambiguous. In germline, CDR1 is KGHSH, CDR2 LQKENI. Deletions cut 3 bases from V and 2 bases from J, with 7 bases between. This CDR3 is built from 13 residues. CDR3 sequence: CASSPSENYGYTF. CDR3 nucleotide sequence: TGTGCCAGCTCACCGTCGGAAAACTATGGCTACACCTTC.

The chain joins TRBV10-2 to TRBJ2-5, with 7 nucleotides matching TRBD1. The CDR3 runs to 14 residues. Germline CDR1 and CDR2: WSHSY and SAAADI. V lost 8 bases, J lost 5 bases, and 11 bases stayed unmatched. In DNA form, the CDR3 reads TGCGCCAGCGTACTAGGGGGCTTCGGGGAGACCCAGTACTTC. This codes for CASVLGGFGETQYF.

This clonotype was observed at least ten times. The V gene is TRBV29-1, the J gene TRBJ1-4, with 11 nucleotides matching TRBD1. Germline trimming cut 2 bases from V and 8 bases from J; bases unmatched to any gene: 7. The V gene's germline CDR1 is SQVTM and CDR2 ANQGSEA. This CDR3 is built from 15 residues. CDR3 bases: TGCAGCGTTGAACCTCTGGGACAGGGGGAGGAAAAACTGTTTTTT. Its translation is CSVEPLGQGEEKLFF.

Here the CDR3 reads CASSSDRGYNSPLHF. The DNA of the CDR3 is TGTGCCAGTAGTTCGGACAGGGGATATAATTCACCCCTCCACTTT. The chain couples TRBV19 to TRBJ1-6; 9 bases map to TRBD1. The V and J ends lost 5 bases and 4 bases, in that order; junction bases with no gene match: 3. Germline V CDR1 and CDR2: LNHDA, SQIVND (reference sequence). This CDR3 has 15 residues.

This clonotype was counted ten times or more. This sequence joins TRBV6-2 or TRBV6-3 and TRBJ1-1; D possibly corresponds to TRBD1 (5 bases). CDR1 and CDR2 (germline): MNHEY, SVGEGT. This CDR3 contains 15 residues. Trimming cost V 6 bases and J 0 bases, with 14 bases left between them. CDR3 DNA: TGTGCCAGCAGCCGACCGGGGCCTATGAACACTGAAGCTTTCTTT. It encodes CASSRPGPMNTEAFF.

CDR3 region: CSEVGTYEQYF. The CDR3 nucleotides read TGCAGCGAGGTCGGGACCTACGAGCAGTACTTC. This chain links TRBV29-1 with TRBJ2-7; tentatively, D is TRBD2 (5 bases). CDR3 size: 11 residues. V was pared by 7 bases and J by 2 bases, with 9 bases between. Germline V gives CDR1 SQVTM, CDR2 ANQGSEA.

This chain uses TRBV9 with TRBJ2-3; D is perhaps TRBD1 (5 bases). The length of the CDR3 is 14 residues. CDR1 and CDR2 (germline): SGDLS, YYNGEE. Trimming cost V 0 bases and J 4 bases, with 9 bases left between them. For the CDR3, the DNA is TGTGCCAGCAGCGTAGTCAGGGTGGCAGATACGCAGTATTTT. It specifies CASSVVRVADTQYF.

V and J are TRBV20-1 and TRBJ2-2; D unresolved. Germline V gives CDR1 DFQATT, CDR2 SNEGSKA (reference sequence). Trimming cost V 2 bases and J 0 bases, with 7 bases left between them. The CDR3 has 14 amino acids. In DNA, the CDR3 is TGCAGTGCTAGAACCGTCTCGAACACCGGGGAGCTGTTTTTT. Its translation: CSARTVSNTGELFF.

This clonotype was detected ten times or more. The CDR3 spells CASSVDRVGEQYF. In DNA form, the CDR3 reads TGTGCCAGCAGCGTAGACAGGGTCGGAGAGCAGTACTTC. This chain joins TRBV9 and TRBJ2-7; D perhaps matches TRBD1 (6 bases). V lost 0 bases to trimming and J lost 7 bases, with 11 bases between them. There are 13 residues in the CDR3. CDR1 SGDLS and CDR2 YYNGEE come from the germline V gene.

The chain uses TRBV20-1 and TRBJ2-1; 9 positions agree with TRBD2. Germline assignment: CDR1 DFQATT and CDR2 SNEGSKA (reference sequence). Trimming at V came to 5 bases and at J to 9 bases, leaving 8 bases not matched to a gene. CDR3 length equals 13 residues. The CDR3 loop reads CSARLAARSEQFF. DNA for the CDR3: TGCAGTGCTCGACTAGCGGCCAGGTCTGAGCAGTTCTTC.

This clonotype was counted ten times or more. The V gene is TRBV7-9, the J gene TRBJ2-2; TRBD2 aligns across 10 bases. CDR1 is SEHNR, CDR2 FQNEAQ, per germline (reference sequence). Losses at the gene ends were 3 bases for V and 6 bases for J; bases not matched to a gene: 7. The length of the CDR3 is 16 residues. The CDR3 here is CASSLGLARGPGELFF. The CDR3 bases are TGTGCCAGCAGCTTGGGACTAGCGAGAGGACCCGGGGAGCTGTTTTTT.

The sample holds many counts of this clonotype. The J gene is TRBJ2-7, the V gene TRBV29-1; 11 bases fit TRBD1. The CDR3 spans 15 residues. The germline CDR1 and CDR2 sequences are SQVTM and ANQGSEA. After removal of 6 bases from V and 0 bases from J, the junction contained 7 bases not matched to a gene. CDR3 protein: CSVPGQGGPSYEQYF. The CDR3, as DNA: TGCAGCGTCCCGGGACAGGGGGGCCCCTCCTACGAGCAGTACTTC.

This clonotype showed up many times. The gene calls are TRBV28 and TRBJ2-7; possible D gene TRBD2, 5 bases. This CDR3 contains 13 residues. V was clipped by 4 bases and J by 1 base, with 8 bases between them. CDR1 and CDR2 from the germline V gene are MDHEN and SYDVKM. As DNA, the CDR3 is TGTGCCAGCAGTTCCGGGGTTTCCTACGAGCAGTACTTC. Protein: CASSSGVSYEQYF. The whole variable domain, filled in from reference TRBV28 and TRBJ2-7, reads DVKVTQSSRYLVKRTGEKVFLECVQDMDHENMFWYRQDPGLGLRLIYFSYDVKMKEKGDIPEGYSVSREKKERFSLILESASTNQTSMYLCASSSGVSYEQYFGPGTRLTVT.